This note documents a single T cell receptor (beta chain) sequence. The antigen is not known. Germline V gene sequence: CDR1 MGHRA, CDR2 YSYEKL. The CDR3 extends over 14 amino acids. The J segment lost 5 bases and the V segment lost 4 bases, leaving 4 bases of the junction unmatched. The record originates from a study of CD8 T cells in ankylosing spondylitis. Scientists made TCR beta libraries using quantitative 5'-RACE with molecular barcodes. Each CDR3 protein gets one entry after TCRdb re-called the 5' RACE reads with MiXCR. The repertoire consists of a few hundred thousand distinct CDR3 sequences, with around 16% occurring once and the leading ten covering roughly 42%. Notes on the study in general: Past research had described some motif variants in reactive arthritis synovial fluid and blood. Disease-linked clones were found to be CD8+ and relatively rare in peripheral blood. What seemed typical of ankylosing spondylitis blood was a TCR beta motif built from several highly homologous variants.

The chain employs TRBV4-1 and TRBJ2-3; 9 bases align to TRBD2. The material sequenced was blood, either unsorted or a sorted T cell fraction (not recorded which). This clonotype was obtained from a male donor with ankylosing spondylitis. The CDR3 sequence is CASSLSGGLDTQYF. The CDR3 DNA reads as TGCGCCAGCAGCCTTAGCGGGGGCCTAGATACGCAGTATTTT.